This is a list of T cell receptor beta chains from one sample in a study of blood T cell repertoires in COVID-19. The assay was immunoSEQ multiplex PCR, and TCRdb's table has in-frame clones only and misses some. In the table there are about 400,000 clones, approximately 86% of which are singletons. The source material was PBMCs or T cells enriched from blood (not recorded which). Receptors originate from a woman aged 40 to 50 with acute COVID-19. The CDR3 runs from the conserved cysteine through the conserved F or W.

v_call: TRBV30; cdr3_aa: CAWGQGVETQYF
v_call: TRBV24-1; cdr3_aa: CATSDGASGGITDTQYF
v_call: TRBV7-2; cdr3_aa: CASSFGLAGVQETQYF
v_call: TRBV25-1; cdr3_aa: CASSDQGASTDTQYF
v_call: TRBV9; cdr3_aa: CASSFTGENTEAFF
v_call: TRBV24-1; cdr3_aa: CATSDRTVTDTQYF
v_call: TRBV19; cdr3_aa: CASSGYRASYNSPLHF
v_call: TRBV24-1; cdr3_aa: CATSDARVRELFF
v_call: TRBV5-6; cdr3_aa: CASSLMGGQGREKLFF
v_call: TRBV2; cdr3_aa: CASSGGRSNTIYF
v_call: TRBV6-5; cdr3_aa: CASSRTARAETQYF